The next 6 T cell receptor beta chains were all read from a single sample in a study of T cells in Graves' hyperthyroidism and ophthalmopathy. What was amplified from RNA transcripts were TCR beta CDR3 regions. During a first-round RT-PCR of the TCR CDR3, the HTBI primer set was used. MiXCR, run by TCRdb on the multiplex PCR reads, gives a single entry per CDR3 protein. The sample contains some 250,000 distinct CDR3 sequences, roughly 15% of which appear only once. Sequencing was performed on blood. The receptors were gathered from a woman in her thirties or forties with Graves' hyperthyroidism that later progressed to Graves' ophthalmopathy.

The rearrangement uses TRBV5-4 and TRBJ2-5; D not resolved. V lost 2 bases and J 4 bases, leaving 12 bases between the germline ends. The length of the CDR3 is 14 residues. The germline gives CDR1 SGHNT, CDR2 YYREEE (reference sequence). The CDR3 DNA sequence: TGTGCCAGCAGCTTATCTTCCGTGCCAGAGACCCAGTACTTC. Its translation is CASSLSSVPETQYF.

This clonotype was counted at least ten times. The V call is TRBV7-9, the J call TRBJ2-5, with a weak D call TRBD2 (6 bases). CDR1 is SEHNR, CDR2 FQNEAQ, per germline (reference sequence). The CDR3 runs to 13 residues. V lost 8 bases and J 1 base, leaving 11 bases between the germline ends. CDR3 residues: CASGGGIQETQYF. CDR3 bases: TGTGCCAGCGGTGGCGGGATCCAAGAGACCCAGTACTTC.

This clonotype has at least ten counts. The chain uses TRBV20-1 and TRBJ1-5, with D tentatively TRBD1 (5 bases). V was trimmed by 3 bases and J by 4 bases, leaving 10 bases between them. The CDR3 has 13 amino acids. Germline CDR1 reads DFQATT; CDR2 reads SNEGSKA (reference sequence). The CDR3 region is CSASPGLNQPQHF. The CDR3 DNA is TGCAGTGCTAGTCCAGGGCTTAATCAGCCCCAGCATTTT.

This clonotype has ten or more counts. V usage is TRBV29-1 and J usage is TRBJ2-2, with TRBD2 identical over 11 bases. The CDR3 is 16 residues long. Germline CDR1 SQVTM, CDR2 ANQGSEA. J was trimmed by 5 bases and V by 4 bases; bases with no gene match: 9. The CDR3 spells CSVVDSGRAGTGELFF. The CDR3 DNA is TGCAGCGTTGTTGATAGCGGGAGGGCAGGAACCGGGGAGCTGTTTTTT.

The sample holds many counts of this clonotype. The chain joins TRBV20-1 to TRBJ2-1; no clear D. The CDR3 runs 12 residues. Germline V gene data show CDR1 as DFQATT and CDR2 as SNEGSKA (reference sequence). V was shortened by 0 bases and J by 9 bases, with 9 bases between the two germline ends. CDR3 DNA: TGCAGTGCTAGAGATCATCGTTTTGAGCAGTTCTTC. Its translation is CSARDHRFEQFF.

The chain employs TRBV4-1 and TRBJ2-5; TRBD2 matches 7 bases. CDR3 length: 14 amino acids. CDR1 is MGHRA and CDR2 is YSYEKL in the germline V gene. The ends lost 4 bases at V and 5 bases at J; junction bases unmatched: 7. CDR3 DNA: TGCGCCAGCAGCCGACGAGGCGGGAGTGAGACCCAGTACTTC. Protein: CASSRRGGSETQYF.